A selection of T cell receptor beta chains follows, all from one sample in a study of blood T cells in healthy people across ages. TCRdb passed the 5' RACE reads through MiXCR, listing each CDR3 protein once. The table has some 1,000,000 distinct CDR3 sequences, approximately 25% seen once. The data also belong to a second study, concerning T cells of mothers and their children.

The sequencing input was blood. The receptors were gathered from a girl under 10 years old in good health. Both conserved end residues are part of each CDR3. The order of the fields is clone size, CDR3 length, V gene, D gene, J gene, CDR3 DNA, CDR3 protein. D genes are given only for firm matches. Clone size is not always given. Where it is, it says once, few, many or a class for expanded clones.

NA,13,TRBV19,NA,TRBJ1-1,TGTGCCAGTACCCTTGGGGTCTACACTGAAGCTTTCTTT,CASTLGVYTEAFF
NA,11,TRBV29-1,NA,TRBJ2-1,TGCAGCGTAAGATCGGACAATGAGCAGTTCTTC,CSVRSDNEQFF
few,14,TRBV28,NA,TRBJ2-5,TGTGCCAGCAGCACCTTTGGGAGACAAGAGACCCAGTACTTC,CASSTFGRQETQYF
few,15,TRBV7-3,TRBD2,TRBJ2-1,TGTGCCAGCAGAGATAGCGGGGGGTCGTACAATGAGCAGTTCTTC,CASRDSGGSYNEQFF
NA,12,TRBV7-2,NA,TRBJ2-7,TGTGCCAGCAGTATCGGGGTTTACGAGCAGTACTTC,CASSIGVYEQYF
NA,16,TRBV12-3/TRBV12-4,NA,TRBJ2-1,TGTGCCAGCAGTTTTGGGCAGGGAATCCCCTACAATGAGCAGTTCTTC,CASSFGQGIPYNEQFF
NA,14,TRBV12-3/TRBV12-4,NA,TRBJ2-7,TGTGCCAGCAGTGCCGAGGTCCCCCGCTACGAGCAGTACTTC,CASSAEVPRYEQYF
few,15,TRBV7-9,NA,TRBJ1-3,TGTGCCAGCAGCTCCCCCGGGTCCTCTGGAAACACCATATATTTT,CASSSPGSSGNTIYF
many,13,TRBV7-2,NA,TRBJ2-3,TGTGCCAGCAGTTTATCAGGGGGAGGTACGCAGTATTTT,CASSLSGGGTQYF
once,17,TRBV4-2,TRBD2,TRBJ2-5,TGTGCCAGCAGCCAAGGTTCTAGCGGGGCTTCGGAAGAGACCCAGTACTTC,CASSQGSSGASEETQYF
few,15,TRBV28,NA,TRBJ2-1,TGTGCCAGCAGTTTAGTGGCTAGCGCGTACAATAAGCAGTTCTTC,CASSLVASAYNKQFF
few,14,TRBV10-3,TRBD2,TRBJ2-7,TGTGCCATCAGCCCCGCTCTACTAGCGGGCGAGCAGTACTTC,CAISPALLAGEQYF
few,13,TRBV6-2/TRBV6-3,TRBD1,TRBJ1-6,TGTGCCGGCCGACAGGGGATGGATTCACCCCTCCACTTT,CAGRQGMDSPLHF
many,14,TRBV7-9,NA,TRBJ1-4,TGTGCCAGCAGCTTTGGAACAACTAATGAAAAACTGTTTTTT,CASSFGTTNEKLFF
few,14,TRBV7-2,TRBD1,TRBJ1-2,TGTGCCAGCAGCGAGACAGGGGTAAAAGATGGCTACACCTTC,CASSETGVKDGYTF
NA,13,TRBV12-3/TRBV12-4,NA,TRBJ2-7,TGTGCCAGCTGCGGGCGGAATTCCTACGAGCAGTACTTC,CASCGRNSYEQYF
few,14,TRBV28,TRBD1,TRBJ1-1,TGTGCCAGCAGTGAGAGGACAGGGAACACTGAAGCTTTCTTT,CASSERTGNTEAFF
many,13,TRBV7-9,NA,TRBJ1-1,TGCGCCAGCAGCTTTCGCACGAACACTGAAGCTTTCTTT,CASSFRTNTEAFF
NA,13,TRBV7-3,NA,TRBJ2-3,TGTGCCAGCAGCTCAGATTTAACAGATACACAGTATTTT,CASSSDLTDTQYF
once,17,TRBV21-1,NA,TRBJ2-5,TGTGCCAGCAGCAAAGAATTGGGACTAGCGGGAGAAGAGACCCAGTACTTC,CASSKELGLAGEETQYF
NA,14,TRBV2,NA,TRBJ2-3,TGTGCCAGCAGGGAGCTGGGGGTCACAGATACGCAGTATTTT,CASRELGVTDTQYF
few,16,TRBV5-8,TRBD2,TRBJ2-5,TGTGCCAGCAGCCCGGCGGGTAGCGGGAGGCGGGAGACCCAGTACTTC,CASSPAGSGRRETQYF
many,14,TRBV5-1,NA,TRBJ1-2,TGCGCCAGCAGCTTGGCAGGTGATAGCTATGGCTACACCTTC,CASSLAGDSYGYTF
few,14,TRBV24-1,NA,TRBJ1-4,TGTGCCACCAGTGGGGCCGGGACCCCTGAAAAACTGTTTTTT,CATSGAGTPEKLFF
NA,16,TRBV4-1,TRBD1,TRBJ1-2,TGCGCCAGCAGCCAAAACAGGGGGCAAGGAAACTATGGCTACACCTTC,CASSQNRGQGNYGYTF
few,14,TRBV28,NA,TRBJ2-7,TGTGCCAGCAGTTTCGCGACCCCAGGGAGCGAGCAGTACTTC,CASSFATPGSEQYF
NA,16,TRBV9,TRBD2,TRBJ2-1,TGTGCCAGCAGCACCGGGTCTGGCGGGAGGGGGAATGAGCAGTTCTTC,CASSTGSGGRGNEQFF
NA,13,TRBV18,NA,TRBJ1-1,TGTGCCAGCTCACCACCGGGAGGGCAAGAAGCTTTCTTT,CASSPPGGQEAFF
few,14,TRBV5-6,TRBD2,TRBJ2-3,TGTGCCAGCAGCCCAGCGGGAGGTTCCGATACGCAGTATTTT,CASSPAGGSDTQYF
NA,13,TRBV12-5,NA,TRBJ2-5,TGTGCTAGTGGTTTGGGGCCAACAGAGACCCAGTACTTC,CASGLGPTETQYF
once,11,TRBV25-1,NA,TRBJ1-2,TGTGCCAGCAGCCATAAGGGGTTCGGCACCTTC,CASSHKGFGTF
few,14,TRBV7-3,NA,TRBJ2-1,TGTGCCAGCAGCTTCCAGACTACTCCCAATGAGCAGTTCTTC,CASSFQTTPNEQFF
NA,10,TRBV29-1,NA,TRBJ2-5,TGCAGCACAGGGCAAGAGACCCAGTACTTC,CSTGQETQYF
NA,11,TRBV3-1,NA,TRBJ1-3,TGTGCCATCCCGACCTGGGGCGCCATATATTTT,CAIPTWGAIYF
few,17,TRBV3-1,NA,TRBJ2-5,TGTGCCAGCAGCCAATTCTCTGGTGGGACTCCTCAAGAGACCCAGTACTTC,CASSQFSGGTPQETQYF
NA,16,TRBV20-1,TRBD1,TRBJ2-3,TGCAGTGCCCGAAGAGAGCAGGGGGCGAGATGGGATACGCAGTATTTT,CSARREQGARWDTQYF
NA,14,TRBV7-3,NA,TRBJ2-1,TGTGCCAGCAGCCCCGCGGGACGAGACAATGAGCAGTTCTTC,CASSPAGRDNEQFF
few,14,TRBV25-1,TRBD1,TRBJ1-4,TGTGCCAGCAGTGAGGACAGGGTTGGGGAAAAACTGTTTTTT,CASSEDRVGEKLFF
few,14,TRBV6-1,NA,TRBJ1-2,TGTGCCAGCAGAAATCCCCTGGGGAAGTATGGCTACACCTTC,CASRNPLGKYGYTF
few,19,TRBV29-1,NA,TRBJ2-7,TGCAGCGTTGAAGGGGTGGGAACCCGCGCCGGGGTGATCTCCTACGAGCAGTACTTC,CSVEGVGTRAGVISYEQYF
few,15,TRBV19,NA,TRBJ1-3,TGTGCCACCTCGGGGGGGTCAAGCTCTGGAAACACCATATATTTT,CATSGGSSSGNTIYF
few,14,TRBV6-1,NA,TRBJ1-3,TGTGCCAGCAGAGTAAACGGGGGTGGAAACACCATATATTTT,CASRVNGGGNTIYF
NA,13,TRBV10-2,NA,TRBJ2-3,TGCGCCAGCAGTGGACTTTACACAGATACGCAGTATTTT,CASSGLYTDTQYF
NA,13,TRBV29-1,NA,TRBJ2-7,TGCAGCGCCCTGGGGGGGGGCACCTACGAGCAGTACTTC,CSALGGGTYEQYF
NA,20,TRBV20-1,TRBD1,TRBJ1-4,TGCAGTGCTAGCGCCTATAGCGGGGACAGGGAGAGGGCACCGAATGAAAAACTGTTTTTT,CSASAYSGDRERAPNEKLFF
few,14,TRBV5-1,TRBD1,TRBJ1-6,TGCGCCAGCAGCCCCACACAGGGGGCCGGACCCCTCCACTTT,CASSPTQGAGPLHF
NA,13,TRBV6-1,NA,TRBJ2-1,TGTGCCAGCACCATGGGACGGACCAATGAGCAGTTCTTC,CASTMGRTNEQFF
few,15,TRBV12-3/TRBV12-4,NA,TRBJ2-6,TGTGCCAGCTCCCATCCCACTACTGGGGCCAACGTCCTGACTTTC,CASSHPTTGANVLTF
few,13,TRBV29-1,TRBD1,TRBJ1-4,TGCAGCGCCGCAGGGGGAGGGGATGAAAAACTGTTTTTT,CSAAGGGDEKLFF
NA,14,TRBV29-1,NA,TRBJ2-7,TGCAGCGTTGAACCCCAGGGATCCCCCTGCGAGCAGTACTTC,CSVEPQGSPCEQYF
NA,13,TRBV6-5,NA,TRBJ2-7,TGTGCCAGCAGTTACTCCCTCCAAAACGAGCGGTACTTC,CASSYSLQNERYF
few,14,TRBV29-1,NA,TRBJ1-4,TGCAGCGTTGACCTCGGGGGAACTAATGAAAAACTGTTTTTT,CSVDLGGTNEKLFF
NA,16,TRBV4-2,NA,TRBJ2-5,TGTGCCAGCAGCCAGACCCAGGGACTGGGACAAGAGACCCAGTACTTC,CASSQTQGLGQETQYF
once,12,TRBV29-1,NA,TRBJ2-5,TGCAGCGTTGGACCCTCCCCGGCGACCCAGTACTTC,CSVGPSPATQYF
NA,16,TRBV29-1,NA,TRBJ2-1,TGCAGCGTTGAGGGCTTAGCGGCCTCCTCCTACAATGAGCAGTTCTTC,CSVEGLAASSYNEQFF
NA,19,TRBV11-2,NA,TRBJ2-2,TGTGCCAGCAGCTCCGATCCTATTCGGGGGCTCGCGAACACCGGGGAGCTGTTTTTT,CASSSDPIRGLANTGELFF
few,16,TRBV7-9,TRBD1,TRBJ2-1,TGTGCCAGCAGCTTAGCGCCCGCAGGGGGCAGGGATGAGCAGTTCTTC,CASSLAPAGGRDEQFF
NA,12,TRBV29-1,TRBD1,TRBJ2-2,TGCAGCGTCAAGGGACAGACCGGGGAGCTGTTTTTT,CSVKGQTGELFF
few,14,TRBV28,NA,TRBJ2-5,TGTGCCAGCAGACAGGGTTTCCTACGAGCTGAGCAGTACTTC,CASRQGFLRAEQYF